The sequence of this T cell receptor beta chain was determined in a study of Ad26.COV2.S vaccination and SARS-CoV-2 variants. On the study more broadly: Recipients of Ad26.COV2.S got it intramuscularly, once or twice 56 days apart.

The germline V gene encodes CDR1 KGHSH and CDR2 LQKENI. The CDR3 is 16 amino acids. The V gene end was trimmed by 2 bases and the J gene end by 6 bases; junction bases not matched to a gene: 9. The assay was immunoSEQ multiplex PCR, and TCRdb's table has in-frame clones only and misses some. Of around 370,000 clones in the sample, about 85% are singletons; the top ten hold roughly 3.5%. In its sample, this clone was seen once. The antigen is not known. Treatment reported: some 20 received Ad26.COV2.S at low or high dose, single or two shots; several received placebo; per-sample allocation not given. Collection of samples fell on day 63 after the first vaccine or placebo injection. Broader study findings: Post-vaccination breadth of spike-specific CD8+ and CD4+ T cell responses was reportedly substantial. Vaccinees showed greater spike-specific TCR breadth than placebo recipients.

The chain joins TRBV18 to TRBJ2-7; 11 nucleotides line up with TRBD2. The sample here was peripheral blood, taken in a trial of Ad26.COV2.S vaccine versus placebo. The receptor's source is a person aged 18-65 years who received the Ad26.COV2.S COVID-19 vaccine or a placebo. The CDR3 DNA reads as TGTGCCAGCTCACCAGTAGCGGGAGGGCCTTCTGGCGAGCAGTACTTC. Protein sequence: CASSPVAGGPSGEQYF.